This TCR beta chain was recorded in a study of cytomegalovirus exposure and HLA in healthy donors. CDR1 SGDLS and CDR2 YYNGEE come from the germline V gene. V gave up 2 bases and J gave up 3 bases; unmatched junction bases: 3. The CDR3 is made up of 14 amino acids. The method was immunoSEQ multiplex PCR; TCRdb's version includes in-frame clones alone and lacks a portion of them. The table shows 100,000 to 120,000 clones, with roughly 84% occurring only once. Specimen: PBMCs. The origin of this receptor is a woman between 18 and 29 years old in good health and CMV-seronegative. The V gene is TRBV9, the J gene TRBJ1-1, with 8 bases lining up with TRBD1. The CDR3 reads CASSVRGLDTEAFF. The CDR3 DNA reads TGTGCCAGCAGCGTCAGGGGGCTGGACACTGAAGCTTTCTTT.